The clone carrying this T cell receptor beta chain showed up many times. The antigen remains unidentified. Deep-level assay runs were performed. Clones were read by immunoSEQ multiplex PCR, and TCRdb kept only the in-frame ones, dropping some. The sample has 900,000 to 1,200,000 clones; around three quarters are singletons. Subsets obtained from CD4+ cells comprised CD45RA+ naive and CD45RA-negative memory cells. Germline lookup yields CDR1 LGHNA and CDR2 YSLEER. The V and J ends lost 0 bases and 6 bases, in that order; junction bases with no gene match: 6. The CDR3 length is 16 residues. This sample is drawn from a study of shared clonotypes between healthy human individuals. Across the whole study: Donors, aged 18 to 49, were a couple of women and a few men.

Study results and caveats: Having only a few donors restricted how much genetic and exposure-history diversity was captured.

The clonotype was recovered from a young man in good health. Some clones in this sample may be carry-over from other donors' samples. The sequenced sample consisted of memory CD4+ T cells from PBMCs. The subset: CD45RA-negative fraction. The rearrangement uses TRBV4-3 and TRBJ2-1, with 9 nucleotides matching TRBD2. CDR3 residues: CASSQDAIAGVNEQFF. DNA for the CDR3: TGCGCCAGCAGCCAAGATGCAATAGCGGGAGTCAATGAGCAGTTCTTC.